The rows below give T cell receptor beta chains drawn from one sample of a study of blood T cell repertoires in COVID-19. TCRdb keeps only in-frame clones here, not all; method: immunoSEQ multiplex PCR. Among 68,000 or so clones listed, over 80% were seen once. Material: peripheral blood. The receptors stem from a human donor in a cohort sampled during active COVID-19. The CDR3 runs from the conserved cysteine through the conserved F or W. The D gene is left open where the match is weak. The size of a clone is reported for some rows only, either as once, few or many, or as a class for expanded clones.

v_call	d_call	j_call	clone_size	cdr3_length	cdr3_aa	cdr3_nt
TRBV30	TRBD1	TRBJ1-6	-	14	CASPGQGANSPLHF	TGTGCCTCCCCGGGACAGGGGGCTAATTCACCCCTCCACTTT
TRBV7-3	TRBD1	TRBJ1-3	-	16	CASSAQPQGAINTIYF	TGTGCCAGCAGCGCTCAGCCCCAGGGGGCAATTAACACCATATATTTT
TRBV29-1	TRBD1	TRBJ2-5	-	12	CSVQDRPGTQYF	TGCAGCGTACAGGACAGGCCTGGGACCCAGTACTTC
TRBV9	-	TRBJ2-3	-	12	CASSVGEDTQYF	TGTGCCAGCAGCGTAGGTGAGGATACGCAGTATTTT
TRBV19	-	TRBJ1-2	-	14	CASSYSRANYGYTF	TGTGCCAGTAGTTACAGCCGCGCTAACTATGGCTACACCTTC
TRBV7-2	-	TRBJ1-1	-	11	CASSLATVSFF	TGTGCCAGCAGCTTAGCCACGGTGTCTTTCTTT
TRBV28	-	TRBJ1-6	-	16	CASSMRQWSYNSPLHF	TGTGCCAGCAGTATGAGACAGTGGTCCTATAATTCACCCCTCCACTTT
TRBV5-1	TRBD1	TRBJ2-7	-	15	CASSKGTGRPPEQYF	TGCGCCAGCAGCAAAGGGACAGGTAGGCCCCCCGAGCAGTACTTC
TRBV4-2	-	TRBJ2-5	-	15	CASSQEGNRAETQYF	TGTGCCAGCAGCCAAGAGGGGAACAGGGCAGAGACCCAGTACTTC
TRBV5-1	-	TRBJ2-7	-	18	CASSYNPSASLIPYEQYF	TGCGCCAGCAGCTACAATCCCTCAGCTAGCCTGATACCCTACGAGCAGTACTTC
TRBV11-2	TRBD1	TRBJ1-4	once	14	CASSPGTGYEKLFF	TGTGCCAGCAGTCCCGGGACAGGTTATGAAAAACTGTTTTTT
TRBV11-3	-	TRBJ2-5	-	13	CASSLSSLETQYF	TGTGCCAGCAGCTTATCTAGCTTGGAGACCCAGTACTTC
TRBV3-1/TRBV3-2	-	TRBJ2-5	-	16	CASSPPRGGGEGTQYF	TGTGCCAGCAGCCCGCCACGGGGAGGCGGGGAAGGAACCCAGTACTTC
TRBV7-8	-	TRBJ1-1	-	14	CASSFAGRNTEAFF	TGTGCCAGCAGCTTCGCGGGTAGGAACACTGAAGCTTTCTTT
TRBV25-1	-	TRBJ1-2	-	14	CASTRGGALYGYTF	TGTGCCAGCACTCGGGGGGGGGCCCTCTATGGCTACACCTTC
TRBV11-3	TRBD1	TRBJ1-6	-	14	CASTGRGRNSPLHF	TGTGCCAGCACCGGCAGGGGGCGAAATTCACCCCTCCACTTT
TRBV7-2	TRBD1	TRBJ2-1	-	15	CASSYTGQGINEQFF	TGTGCCAGCAGTTACACGGGACAGGGAATTAATGAGCAGTTCTTC
TRBV5-4	-	TRBJ1-2	-	15	CASSPPGKPSYGYTF	TGTGCCAGCAGCCCTCCCGGGAAGCCGAGTTATGGCTACACCTTC
TRBV6-5	-	TRBJ2-1	-	13	CASRPDRYNEQFF	TGTGCCAGCAGACCCGACAGATACAATGAGCAGTTCTTC
TRBV9	TRBD1	TRBJ1-1	once	15	CASGKRDSLNTEAFF	TGTGCCAGCGGCAAACGGGACAGTTTGAACACTGAAGCTTTCTTT
TRBV5-1	TRBD1	TRBJ1-3	-	16	CASSPGQGVSGNTIYF	TGCGCCAGCAGCCCGGGACAGGGGGTCTCTGGAAACACCATATATTTT
TRBV7-2	TRBD2	TRBJ2-3	-	15	CASSLTSGYTDTQYF	TGTGCCAGCAGCTTAACTAGCGGATACACAGATACGCAGTATTTT
TRBV15	-	TRBJ1-2	-	16	CATSRDGVGAGYGYTF	TGTGCCACCAGCAGAGATGGTGTGGGGGCCGGGTATGGCTACACCTTC
TRBV11-2	-	TRBJ2-7	once	15	CASSRPGVTTSEQYF	TGTGCCAGCAGCCGGCCGGGTGTTACGACGAGCGAGCAGTACTTC
TRBV6-2/TRBV6-3	-	TRBJ1-1	few	14	CASSWDLASTEAFF	TGTGCCAGCAGTTGGGACCTAGCGAGCACTGAAGCTTTCTTT
TRBV19	TRBD1	TRBJ1-1	-	17	CASNTLGQGPRNTEAFF	TGTGCCAGTAACACGTTGGGACAGGGGCCTAGGAACACTGAAGCTTTCTTT
TRBV6-2/TRBV6-3	-	TRBJ2-3	-	13	CASSYSASDTQYF	TGTGCCAGCAGTTATAGCGCCTCAGATACGCAGTATTTT
TRBV11-2	-	TRBJ1-3	-	15	CASSSQVYPGNTIYF	TGTGCCAGCAGCTCACAGGTTTACCCTGGAAACACCATATATTTT
TRBV11-3	TRBD1	TRBJ2-1	-	14	CASSLGGQGDEQFF	TGTGCCAGCAGCTTAGGGGGACAGGGTGATGAGCAGTTCTTC
TRBV6-2/TRBV6-3	-	TRBJ1-6	-	16	CASSYSLVSDNSPLHF	TGTGCCAGCAGTTACTCCCTGGTCAGCGATAATTCACCCCTCCACTTT
TRBV18	TRBD1	TRBJ2-5	-	15	CASSPLPGQQETQYF	TGTGCCAGCTCACCGCTCCCGGGACAGCAAGAGACCCAGTACTTC
TRBV5-1	-	TRBJ1-1	-	14	CASDRDTPNTEAFF	TGCGCCAGCGATAGAGACACACCGAACACTGAAGCTTTCTTT
TRBV12-3/TRBV12-4	-	TRBJ1-1	-	12	CASNQGTTEAFF	TGTGCCAGCAACCAGGGTACCACTGAAGCTTTCTTT
TRBV25-1	-	TRBJ1-2	-	12	CASRWGDDGYTF	TGTGCCAGCAGGTGGGGGGACGATGGCTACACCTTC
TRBV20-1	TRBD1	TRBJ1-1	few	12	CSATDRETEAFF	TGCAGTGCTACTGACAGGGAAACTGAAGCTTTCTTT
TRBV12-3/TRBV12-4	-	TRBJ1-3	-	12	CASRVQGNTIYF	TGTGCCAGCAGGGTACAGGGAAACACCATATATTTT
TRBV24-1	TRBD1	TRBJ2-1	-	18	CATSDRRQGTKGIDEQFF	TGTGCCACCAGTGACCGGCGACAGGGGACCAAGGGGATCGATGAGCAGTTCTTC
TRBV7-8	-	TRBJ1-6	few	12	CASGGGISPLHF	TGTGCCAGCGGGGGGGGGATTTCACCCCTCCACTTT
TRBV10-3	TRBD1	TRBJ2-7	-	13	CATLEDRLYEQYF	TGTGCCACCCTCGAGGACAGGTTGTACGAGCAGTACTTC
TRBV23-1	TRBD1	TRBJ1-5	-	16	CASSPNGQGDNQPQHF	TGCGCCAGCAGTCCGAACGGACAGGGCGACAATCAGCCCCAGCATTTT
TRBV3-1/TRBV3-2	TRBD2	TRBJ2-1	-	16	CASSQTTSGGAYEQFF	TGTGCCAGCAGCCAAACCACTAGCGGGGGGGCTTATGAGCAGTTCTTC
TRBV6-5	TRBD2	TRBJ2-3	once	16	CASSSTSGGSTDTQYF	TGTGCCAGCAGTTCGACTAGCGGGGGAAGCACAGATACGCAGTATTTT
TRBV19	-	TRBJ1-2	many	11	CASSTNYGYTF	TGTGCCAGTAGTACGAACTATGGCTACACCTTC
TRBV2	-	TRBJ2-3	-	12	CASTETADTQYF	TGTGCCAGCACGGAGACGGCAGATACGCAGTATTTT
TRBV5-1	TRBD1	TRBJ2-3	-	13	CASRNRGTDTQYF	TGCGCCAGCAGGAACAGGGGTACAGATACGCAGTATTTT
TRBV11-1	TRBD1	TRBJ2-7	-	14	CASSLDRVSYEQYF	TGTGCCAGCAGCCTCGACAGGGTTTCATACGAGCAGTACTTC
TRBV2	-	TRBJ1-2	-	14	CASSEAFGVGGYTF	TGTGCCAGCAGTGAAGCGTTCGGGGTGGGTGGCTACACCTTC
TRBV28	-	TRBJ1-1	-	15	CASTSTGTRNTEAFF	TGTGCCAGCACCTCCACCGGGACACGGAACACTGAAGCTTTCTTT
TRBV9	-	TRBJ1-2	-	14	CASSVGLENYGYTF	TGTGCCAGCAGCGTTGGACTGGAGAACTATGGCTACACCTTC
TRBV28	-	TRBJ1-3	-	13	CAISRYSGNTIYF	TGTGCCATCTCCAGGTACTCTGGAAACACCATATATTTT
TRBV28	-	TRBJ1-2	-	13	CASSFRSNYGYTF	TGTGCCAGCAGTTTTAGATCTAACTATGGCTACACCTTC
TRBV11-3	-	TRBJ1-2	-	13	CASSITGVYGYTF	TGTGCCAGCAGCATAACAGGCGTCTATGGCTACACCTTC